The text below deals with one T cell receptor (beta chain). The antigen is unknown. The entry originates in a study of shared clonotypes between healthy human individuals. General study results and limits: Enrolling few donors narrowed the genetic and exposure-history diversity that was represented. When compared with the clonotypes that were shared by all four sorted-subset donors, the non-shared clonotypes turned out to have lower generation probabilities. Among donors, sharing of clonotypes was expected to be affected by sequencing depth.

In the naive CD8 group, cells lacked CD45RO and were positively selected for CCR7, so terminally differentiated effector memory CD45RA+ cells were left out. Here immunoSEQ multiplex PCR was the method, and the copy in TCRdb shows in-frame clones only, minus some. There are under 2,000,000 clones in the sample; over 85% occur only once, and roughly 1% lies in the top ten. The CDR3 spans 14 residues. The ends lost 1 base at V and 3 bases at J; junction bases unmatched: 4. In germline, CDR1 is SGHKS, CDR2 YYEKEE (reference sequence). The material sequenced was naive CD8+ T cells sorted from blood. The rearrangement joins TRBV5-5 to TRBJ2-7; 7 bases map to TRBD2. The TCR comes from a man aged 18 to 30 in good health. CDR3 in DNA: TGTGCCAGCAGCTTGAGACTAGCTCTCTACGAGCAGTACTTC. Translating it yields CASSLRLALYEQYF.